The 22 T cell receptor beta chains below come from one sample, sequenced in a study of blood T cell repertoires in COVID-19. This table comes from immunoSEQ multiplex PCR, and its TCRdb copy is limited to in-frame clones, with some not included. The sample lists approximately 45,000 clones; 87% were seen once. Sequencing was done on a sample of peripheral blood. These receptor sequences come from an elderly woman with COVID-19, enrolled during active disease.

The J gene is TRBJ2-2, the V gene TRBV29-1, with 9 nucleotides matching TRBD1. Germline assignment: CDR1 SQVTM and CDR2 ANQGSEA. The CDR3 runs to 15 residues. J gave up 3 bases and V 6 bases, and 8 bases lay outside the gene matches. The chain's CDR3 is CSVLKQGADTGELFF. CDR3 bases: TGCAGCGTGTTGAAACAGGGGGCGGACACCGGGGAGCTGTTTTTT.

The rearrangement links TRBV19 to TRBJ2-7; D not certain. Germline CDR1 and CDR2: LNHDA and SQIVND (reference sequence). Trimming took off 5 bases at V and 6 bases at J, with 11 bases between the two ends. The CDR3 is 12 amino acids. CDR3 residues: CASSARGGEQYF. As DNA, the CDR3 is TGTGCCAGTAGTGCCCGAGGTGGCGAGCAGTACTTC.

V gene TRBV27 combines with J gene TRBJ1-6, with D tentatively TRBD1 (5 bases). Trimming cost V 3 bases and J 7 bases, with 13 bases left between them. Germline CDR1 and CDR2: MNHEY and SMNVEV (reference sequence). The CDR3 is 15 amino acids. The CDR3 DNA sequence: TGTGCCAGCAGTTTTTCCAGACAGAGCAATTCACCCCTCCACTTT. It specifies CASSFSRQSNSPLHF.

The rearrangement joins TRBV5-6 to TRBJ2-7, with 9 bases lining up with TRBD1. V trimming: 4 bases; J trimming: 4 bases; junction bases outside the gene matches: 15. Germline CDR1 and CDR2: SGHDT and YYEEEE. The CDR3 contains 17 residues. The CDR3 spells CASSKLTAGQGGYEQYF. CDR3 DNA sequence: TGTGCCAGCAGCAAGCTAACCGCGGGACAGGGTGGGTACGAGCAGTACTTC.

In this sample, this clone turned up a few times. The rearrangement uses TRBV7-9 and TRBJ1-2; possible D gene TRBD1, 6 bases. Germline V gene sequence: CDR1 SEHNR, CDR2 FQNEAQ (reference sequence). The length of the CDR3 is 15 residues. Trimming left V 5 bases short and J 8 bases short, with 21 bases between. CDR3 region: CASSHSRTGLRGYTF. CDR3 bases: TGTGCCAGCAGCCACTCCCGAACAGGGTTGAGGGGCTACACCTTC.

This chain's CDR3 is CASSSLRTATAEGYTF. The CDR3 DNA reads as TGTGCCAGCAGCTCACTACGGACAGCGACGGCGGAGGGCTACACCTTC. This chain uses TRBV5-6 with TRBJ1-2; D possibly corresponds to TRBD1 (6 bases). Trimming left V 3 bases short and J 8 bases short, with 23 bases between. Germline V gene sequence: CDR1 SGHDT, CDR2 YYEEEE. The CDR3 loop spans 16 amino acids.

V and J are TRBV19 and TRBJ1-1; TRBD1 is a possible D gene (6 bases). Trimming stripped 0 bases from V and 5 bases from J, with 7 bases between. The CDR3 length is 13 residues. Germline CDR1 is LNHDA and CDR2 is SQIVND (reference sequence). The CDR3 DNA follows: TGTGCCAGTAGTATAGATGGACAGACTGAAGCTTTCTTT. It is translated as CASSIDGQTEAFF.

The CDR3 DNA sequence: TGTGCCAGCAGCGCGTCTTCCATAGGGGTCGGAAACACCATATATTTT. Translating gives CASSASSIGVGNTIYF. The V gene is TRBV16, the J gene TRBJ1-3; perhaps TRBD1 as D (5 bases). The CDR3 is 16 residues long. V dropped 5 bases and J dropped 4 bases, with 18 bases sitting between them. CDR1 and CDR2 (germline): KGHSY, FQNENV.

The chain couples TRBV24-1 to TRBJ1-2, with 12 bases that match TRBD1. The germline gives CDR1 KGHDR, CDR2 SFDVKD. The length of the CDR3 is 19 residues. V lost 4 bases to trimming and J lost 4 bases; unmatched junction nucleotides: 15. The CDR3 nucleotides read TGTGCCACCAGTGAGAGCTCCGGGACAGGGGGCGGAAAGCTCTATGGCTACACCTTC. Translating it yields CATSESSGTGGGKLYGYTF.

The chain uses TRBV2 and TRBJ2-3, with 10 bases that match TRBD1. The CDR3 is 14 amino acids. Germline assignment: CDR1 SNHLY and CDR2 FYNNEI. Trimming at V came to 7 bases and at J to 5 bases, leaving 6 bases not matched to a gene. The CDR3 DNA reads as TGTGCCAGCAACCCGGGACAGGGGAGAGATACGCAGTATTTT. It encodes CASNPGQGRDTQYF.

The chain joins TRBV5-5 to TRBJ1-2; D remains unclear. Germline-derived CDR1 and CDR2 are SGHKS and YYEKEE (reference sequence). This CDR3 has 14 residues. Trimming cost V 4 bases and J 8 bases, with 18 bases left between them. In DNA form, the CDR3 reads TGTGCCAGCAGCCACCCGCGGGCTGCCGGGGGCTACACCTTC. It encodes CASSHPRAAGGYTF.

The chain uses TRBV12-3 or TRBV12-4 and TRBJ1-1; a weak D match, TRBD1 (5 bases). V was pared by 6 bases and J by 5 bases, with 13 bases between. The CDR3 contains 13 residues. CDR3 loop: CASRPGSETEAFF. The DNA for the CDR3 is TGTGCCAGCAGGCCAGGGTCGGAGACTGAAGCTTTCTTT.

By sample share, this clone is medium-sized (0.01 to 0.1%). The gene calls are TRBV28 and TRBJ1-5; D possibly corresponds to TRBD1 (6 bases). CDR3 size: 14 residues. The ends were cut back, 3 bases at V and 6 bases at J, with 12 bases in the middle. In germline, CDR1 is MDHEN, CDR2 SYDVKM. The CDR3 loop reads CASSFAGEGQPQHF. The CDR3 coding sequence is TGTGCCAGCAGTTTTGCAGGGGAAGGTCAGCCCCAGCATTTT.

This clone was picked up a small number of times. The chain uses TRBV7-3 and TRBJ1-2, with D hard to call. Germline V CDR1 and CDR2: SGHTA, FQGTGA. The V end lost 4 bases, the J end lost 4 bases, and 10 bases lay between the germline ends. The CDR3 has 13 amino acids. The CDR3 loop is CASSSRGGYGYTF. In nucleotides, the CDR3 is TGTGCCAGCAGCTCCCGCGGAGGCTATGGCTACACCTTC. Complete variable domain (other parts from reference TRBV7-3 and TRBJ1-2): GAGVSQTPSNKVTEKGKYVELRCDPISGHTALYWYRQSLGQGPEFLIYFQGTGAADDSGLPNDRFFAVRPEGSVSTLKIQRTERGDSAVYLCASSSRGGYGYTFGSGTRLTVV.

This chain joins TRBV5-1 and TRBJ2-5, with 8 bases lining up with TRBD1. This CDR3 region has 14 residues. Per germline, CDR1 SGHRS and CDR2 YFSETQ. Trimming at V came to 3 bases and at J to 5 bases, leaving 6 bases not matched to a gene. Here the CDR3 reads CASSSTGEGETQYF. The CDR3 DNA is TGCGCCAGCAGCTCGACAGGGGAAGGGGAGACCCAGTACTTC.

The chain recombines TRBV15 with TRBJ2-7; tentative D call: TRBD2 (7 bases). Per germline, CDR1 LNHNV and CDR2 YYDKDF (reference sequence). Between the trimmed V and J ends, which lost 3 bases and 3 bases, there was a span of 18 bases. The CDR3 extends over 16 amino acids. CDR3 DNA sequence: TGTGCCACCAGCAGGTGGCTGGGGGGGCCCCTCTACGAGCAGTACTTC. Its protein product is CATSRWLGGPLYEQYF.

The V gene is TRBV5-1, the J gene TRBJ2-1; maybe TRBD2 (8 bases). Germline assignment: CDR1 SGHRS and CDR2 YFSETQ. CDR3 size: 16 residues. The germline V and J ends were trimmed by 7 bases and 1 base, with 18 bases remaining between them. CDR3 amino acids: CASQGVAGSSYNEQFF. DNA of the CDR3: TGCGCCAGCCAGGGGGTAGCGGGATCTTCCTACAATGAGCAGTTCTTC. Together with reference TRBV5-1 and TRBJ2-1, the CDR3 gives the full variable domain: KAGVTQTPRYLIKTRGQQVTLSCSPISGHRSVSWYQQTPGQGLQFLFEYFSETQRNKGNFPGRFSGRQFSNSRSEMNVSTLELGDSALYLCASQGVAGSSYNEQFFGPGTRLTVL.

The V gene is TRBV4-2, the J gene TRBJ2-7; 9 bases match TRBD2. The CDR3 loop spans 14 amino acids. Germline V gene data show CDR1 as LGHNA and CDR2 as YNFKEQ. With V trimmed by 8 bases and J by 3 bases, 8 bases remained unmatched. Written as DNA, the CDR3 is TGTGCCAGCGGCTCTAGCGGGAATATCTACGAGCAGTACTTC. Amino acid sequence: CASGSSGNIYEQYF.

V is TRBV7-9 and J is TRBJ1-1, with D unclear. V lost 8 bases and J 1 base, leaving 5 bases between the germline ends. Germline CDR1 reads SEHNR; CDR2 reads FQNEAQ (reference sequence). This CDR3 is built from 11 residues. The CDR3 is CASWANTEAFF. CDR3 sequence (DNA): TGTGCCAGCTGGGCGAACACTGAAGCTTTCTTT.

The DNA of the CDR3 is TGTGCCAGCAGGCGGGAGGGCTCCACCGGGGAGCTGTTTTTT. It specifies CASRREGSTGELFF. The rearrangement joins TRBV6-4 to TRBJ2-2; 9 bases fit TRBD2. Germline values: CDR1 MRHNA, CDR2 SNTAGT. The CDR3 extends over 14 amino acids. The junction had 3 bases not matched to a gene; V was cut back by 6 bases and J by 4 bases.

The rearrangement joins TRBV18 to TRBJ1-1; D perhaps matches TRBD1 (6 bases). CDR1 is KGHSH and CDR2 is LQKENI in the germline V gene. Trimming pared 5 bases from V and 1 base from J, leaving 11 bases between. This CDR3 contains 14 residues. In DNA form, the CDR3 reads TGTGCCAGCTCAGCGGACAGAAAGAACACTGAAGCTTTCTTT. Its protein is CASSADRKNTEAFF.

The chain combines TRBV19 with TRBJ2-4; 8 bases map to TRBD1. Germline CDR1 reads LNHDA; CDR2 reads SQIVND (reference sequence). The CDR3 consists of 13 residues. Unmatched junction bases numbered 13, after V lost 6 bases and J lost 15 bases. The CDR3 protein is CASRPTGQGKAYF. The CDR3 nucleotides read TGTGCCAGTAGGCCCACAGGACAGGGTAAAGCGTACTTC.